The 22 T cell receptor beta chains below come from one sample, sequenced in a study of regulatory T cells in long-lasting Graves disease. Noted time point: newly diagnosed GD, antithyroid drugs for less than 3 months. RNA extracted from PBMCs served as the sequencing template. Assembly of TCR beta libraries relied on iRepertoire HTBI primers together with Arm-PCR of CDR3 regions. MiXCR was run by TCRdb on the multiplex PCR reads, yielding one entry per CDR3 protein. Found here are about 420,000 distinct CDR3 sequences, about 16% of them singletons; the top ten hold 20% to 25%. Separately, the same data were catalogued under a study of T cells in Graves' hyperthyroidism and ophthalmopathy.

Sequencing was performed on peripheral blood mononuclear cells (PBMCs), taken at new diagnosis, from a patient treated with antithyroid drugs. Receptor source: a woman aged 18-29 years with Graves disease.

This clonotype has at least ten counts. The CDR3 nucleotides are TGTGCCAGCAGACCAAACGGGGGAAGTTCCACAGATACGCAGTATTTT. It translates to CASRPNGGSSTDTQYF. The V and J genes are TRBV7-2 and TRBJ2-3, with D possibly TRBD2 on 6 matching bases. The CDR3 length is 16 residues. Germline assignment: CDR1 SGHTA and CDR2 FQGNSA. With 6 bases removed from V and 2 bases from J, the gap between germline ends came to 18 bases.

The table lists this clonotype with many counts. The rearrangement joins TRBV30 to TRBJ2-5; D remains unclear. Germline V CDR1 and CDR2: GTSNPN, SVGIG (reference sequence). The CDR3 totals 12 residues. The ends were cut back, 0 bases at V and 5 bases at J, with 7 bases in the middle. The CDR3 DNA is TGTGCCTGGAGTGTTAGGTTCGAGACCCAGTACTTC. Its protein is CAWSVRFETQYF.

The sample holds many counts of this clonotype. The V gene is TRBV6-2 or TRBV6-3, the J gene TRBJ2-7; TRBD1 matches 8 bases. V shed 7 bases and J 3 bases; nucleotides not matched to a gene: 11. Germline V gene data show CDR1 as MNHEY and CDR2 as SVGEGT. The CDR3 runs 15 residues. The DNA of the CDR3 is TGTGCCAGCACCGAAGTAGGACAGGGACACTACGAGCAGTACTTC. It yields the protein CASTEVGQGHYEQYF.

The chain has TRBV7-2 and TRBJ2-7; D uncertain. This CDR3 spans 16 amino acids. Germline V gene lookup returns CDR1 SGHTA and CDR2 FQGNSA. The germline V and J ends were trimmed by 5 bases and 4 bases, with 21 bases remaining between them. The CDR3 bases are TGTGCCAGCAGCCTTCAAACGGGTCTAACCAAGTACGAGCAGTACTTC. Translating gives CASSLQTGLTKYEQYF.

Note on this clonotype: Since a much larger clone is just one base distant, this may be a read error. The CDR3 sequence: CAISQLRTQYF. The CDR3 DNA reads as TGTGCCATCAGCCAACTGAGAACCCAGTACTTC. The rearrangement uses TRBV3-1 and TRBJ2-5; D unresolved. The CDR3 sequence is 11 residues long. Germline V gene sequence: CDR1 LGHDT, CDR2 YNNKEL (reference sequence).

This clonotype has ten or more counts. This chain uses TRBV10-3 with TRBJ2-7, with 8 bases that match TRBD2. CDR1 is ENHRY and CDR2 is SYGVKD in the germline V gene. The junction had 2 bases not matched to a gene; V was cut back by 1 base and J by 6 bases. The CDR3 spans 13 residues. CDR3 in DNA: TGTGCCATCAGTGAGTTCGCGGGGGGCGAGCAGTACTTC. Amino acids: CAISEFAGGEQYF.

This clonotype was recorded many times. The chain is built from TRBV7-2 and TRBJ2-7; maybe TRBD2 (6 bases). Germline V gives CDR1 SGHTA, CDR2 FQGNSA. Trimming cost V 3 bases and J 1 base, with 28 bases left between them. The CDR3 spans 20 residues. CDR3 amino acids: CASSLMFIRDPGGLSYEQYF. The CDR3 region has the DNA TGTGCCAGCAGCTTGATGTTTATTCGTGACCCCGGAGGACTATCCTACGAGCAGTACTTC.

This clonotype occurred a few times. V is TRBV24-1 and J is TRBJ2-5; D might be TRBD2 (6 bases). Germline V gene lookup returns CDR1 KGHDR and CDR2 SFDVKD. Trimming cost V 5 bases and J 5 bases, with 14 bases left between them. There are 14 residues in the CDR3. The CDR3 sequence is CATSGGGAGETQYF. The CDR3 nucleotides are TGTGCCACCAGTGGAGGAGGGGCTGGGGAGACCCAGTACTTC.

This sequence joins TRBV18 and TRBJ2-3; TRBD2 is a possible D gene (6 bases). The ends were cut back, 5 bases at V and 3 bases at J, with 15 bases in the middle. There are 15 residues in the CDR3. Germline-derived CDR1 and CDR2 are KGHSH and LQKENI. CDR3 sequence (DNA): TGTGCCAGCTCAACTTCTAGCGTTTCTACAGATACGCAGTATTTT. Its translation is CASSTSSVSTDTQYF.

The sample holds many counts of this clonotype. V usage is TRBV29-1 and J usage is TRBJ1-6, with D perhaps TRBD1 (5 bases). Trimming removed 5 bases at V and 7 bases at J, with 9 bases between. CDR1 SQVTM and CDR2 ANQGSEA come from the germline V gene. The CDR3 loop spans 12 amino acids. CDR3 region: CSVRDGNSPLHF. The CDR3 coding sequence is TGCAGCGTTCGGGACGGGAATTCACCCCTCCACTTT.

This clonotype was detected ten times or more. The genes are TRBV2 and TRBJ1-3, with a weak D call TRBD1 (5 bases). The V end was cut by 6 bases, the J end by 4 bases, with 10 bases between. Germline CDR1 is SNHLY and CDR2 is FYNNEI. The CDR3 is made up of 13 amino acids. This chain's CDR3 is CASSAGLGNTIYF. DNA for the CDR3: TGTGCCAGCAGCGCGGGACTGGGAAACACCATATATTTT.

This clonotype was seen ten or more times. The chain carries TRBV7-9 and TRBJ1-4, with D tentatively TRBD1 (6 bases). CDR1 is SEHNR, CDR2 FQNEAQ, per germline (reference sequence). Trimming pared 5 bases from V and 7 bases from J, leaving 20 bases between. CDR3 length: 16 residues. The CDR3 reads CASSPSLSRGIEKLFF. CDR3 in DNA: TGTGCCAGCAGCCCCTCGTTATCGAGGGGGATTGAAAAACTGTTTTTT.

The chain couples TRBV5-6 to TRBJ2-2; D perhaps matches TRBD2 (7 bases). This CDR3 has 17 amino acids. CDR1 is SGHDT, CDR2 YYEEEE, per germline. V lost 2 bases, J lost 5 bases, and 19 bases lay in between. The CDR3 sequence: CASSFSSSQGGTGELFF. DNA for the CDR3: TGTGCCAGCAGCTTCTCCTCCTCACAGGGAGGGACCGGGGAGCTGTTTTTT.

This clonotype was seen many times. The CDR3: CASSPGTFYGYTF. In DNA, the CDR3 is TGTGCCAGCAGCCCCGGGACCTTCTATGGCTACACCTTC. The chain is built from TRBV7-2 and TRBJ1-2; maybe TRBD1 (5 bases). Germline CDR1 reads SGHTA; CDR2 reads FQGNSA. V shed 5 bases and J shed 4 bases, with 11 bases lying between them. The CDR3 length is 13 residues.

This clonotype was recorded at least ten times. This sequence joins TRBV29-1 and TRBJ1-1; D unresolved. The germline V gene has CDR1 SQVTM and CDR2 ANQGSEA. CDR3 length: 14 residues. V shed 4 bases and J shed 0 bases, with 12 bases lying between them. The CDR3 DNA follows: TGCAGCGTTGTGGGCAGGATGATGAACACTGAAGCTTTCTTT. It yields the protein CSVVGRMMNTEAFF.

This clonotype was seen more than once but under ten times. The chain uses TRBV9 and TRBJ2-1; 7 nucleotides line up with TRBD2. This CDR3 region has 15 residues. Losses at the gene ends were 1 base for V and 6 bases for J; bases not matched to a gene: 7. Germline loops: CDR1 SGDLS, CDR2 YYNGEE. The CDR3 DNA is TGTGCCAGCAGCGTAAGGGAGGGGTGGAGCAATGAGCAGTTCTTC. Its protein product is CASSVREGWSNEQFF.

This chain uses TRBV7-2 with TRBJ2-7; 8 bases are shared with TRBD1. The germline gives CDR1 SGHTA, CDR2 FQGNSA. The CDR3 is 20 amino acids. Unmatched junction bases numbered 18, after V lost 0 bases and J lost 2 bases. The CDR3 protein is CASSLAYGQGRTTDTYEQYF. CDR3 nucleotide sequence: TGTGCCAGCAGCTTAGCTTATGGACAGGGACGAACTACCGATACCTACGAGCAGTACTTC.

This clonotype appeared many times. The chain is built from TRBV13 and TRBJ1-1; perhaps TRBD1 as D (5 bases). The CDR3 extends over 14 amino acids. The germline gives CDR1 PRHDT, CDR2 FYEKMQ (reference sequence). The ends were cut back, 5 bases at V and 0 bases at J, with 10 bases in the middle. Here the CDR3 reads CASSLRVMNTEAFF. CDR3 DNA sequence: TGTGCCAGCAGCCTCAGGGTCATGAACACTGAAGCTTTCTTT.

The CDR3 here is CSSQPTSGGVETQYF. The CDR3 bases are TGCAGTTCCCAACCGACTAGCGGGGGGGTTGAGACCCAGTACTTC. The V gene is TRBV20-1, the J gene TRBJ2-5, with 14 bases aligning to TRBD2. The CDR3 runs to 15 residues. Unmatched junction bases numbered 10, after V lost 8 bases and J lost 5 bases. The germline V gene encodes CDR1 DFQATT and CDR2 SNEGSKA (reference sequence).

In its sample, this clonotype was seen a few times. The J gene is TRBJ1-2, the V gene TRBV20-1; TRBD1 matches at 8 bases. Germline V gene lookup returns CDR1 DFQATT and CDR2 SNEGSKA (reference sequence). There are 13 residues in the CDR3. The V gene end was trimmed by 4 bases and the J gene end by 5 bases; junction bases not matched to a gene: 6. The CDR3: CSATGGVGYGYTF. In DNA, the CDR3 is TGCAGTGCTACAGGGGGCGTAGGTTATGGCTACACCTTC.

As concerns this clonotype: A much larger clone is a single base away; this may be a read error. DNA of the CDR3: TGTGCCAGCAGTTCTTATCCGGGGCTCTCGGTCCAAGAGACCCAGTACTTC. Its protein is CASSSYPGLSVQETQYF. The rearrangement joins TRBV6-5 to TRBJ2-5; D assignment may be TRBD1 or TRBD2 (5 bases each). CDR1 MNHEY and CDR2 SVGAGI come from the germline V gene. The V end lost 4 bases, the J end lost 1 base, and 19 bases lay between the germline ends. The CDR3 is 17 amino acids.

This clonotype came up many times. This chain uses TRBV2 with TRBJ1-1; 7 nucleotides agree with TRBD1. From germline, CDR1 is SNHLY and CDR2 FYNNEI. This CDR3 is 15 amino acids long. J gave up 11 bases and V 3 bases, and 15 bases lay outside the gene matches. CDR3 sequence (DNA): TGTGCCAGCAGTGATTTTTGGGACAGTGCGCGAAGGGCTTTCTTT. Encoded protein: CASSDFWDSARRAFF.